Reported below is one TCR beta chain. Its target is unknown. This sample was included in a study of vaccination and CD4 T cells after COVID-19. Scientists ran DNA taken from cultured CD4+ T cells through the Oncomine TCR Beta short-read assay for sequencing. Investigators isolated genomic DNA from cultured CD4+ T cells. TCRdb reprocessed the PCR reads with MiXCR, giving one entry per CDR3 protein. The sample includes 10,000 or so distinct CDR3 sequences, 35% to 45% of them seen just once. This CDR3 region has 13 residues. V gave up 6 bases and J gave up 10 bases, with 13 bases separating them. CDR1 and CDR2 (germline): MNHNS, SASEGT. Treatment here: approximately nine-day PBMC culture with coronavirus spike peptide pools or control peptides (ViraFEST assay). Gathered ahead of the COVID-19 pandemic (2011-2018) were the CD4+ T cells of the unexposed donor. With about 10 ug/ml peptide pools and roughly 9.4 IU/ml IL-2, PBMCs were cultured at fewer than 2.5 million per well. These CD4+ T cells came from roughly 11-day cultures by negative selection. Where cells permitted, unexposed-donor CD4+ T cells were probed with SARS-CoV-2 S/N and four cold-coronavirus spikes.

The chain employs TRBV6-1 and TRBJ1-6; TRBD1 is a possible D gene (5 bases). The sequence derives from a human donor in good health. The sample taken for sequencing was CD4+ T cells from blood, cultured in vitro. As DNA, the CDR3 is TGTGCCAGCAGAAAAGGGGATAGGTCACCCCTCCACTTT. This encodes CASRKGDRSPLHF.